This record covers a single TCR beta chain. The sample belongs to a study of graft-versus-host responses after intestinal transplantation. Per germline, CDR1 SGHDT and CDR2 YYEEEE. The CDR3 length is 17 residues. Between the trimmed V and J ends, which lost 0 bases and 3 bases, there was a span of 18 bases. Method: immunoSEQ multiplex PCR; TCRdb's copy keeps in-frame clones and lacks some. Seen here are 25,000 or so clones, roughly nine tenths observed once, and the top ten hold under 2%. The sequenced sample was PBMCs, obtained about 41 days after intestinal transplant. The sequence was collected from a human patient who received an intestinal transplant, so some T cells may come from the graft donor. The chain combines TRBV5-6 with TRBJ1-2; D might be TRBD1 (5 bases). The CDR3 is CASSLGPNRSGHYGYTF. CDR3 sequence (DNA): TGTGCCAGCAGCTTGGGTCCCAACAGGTCGGGCCACTATGGCTACACCTTC.